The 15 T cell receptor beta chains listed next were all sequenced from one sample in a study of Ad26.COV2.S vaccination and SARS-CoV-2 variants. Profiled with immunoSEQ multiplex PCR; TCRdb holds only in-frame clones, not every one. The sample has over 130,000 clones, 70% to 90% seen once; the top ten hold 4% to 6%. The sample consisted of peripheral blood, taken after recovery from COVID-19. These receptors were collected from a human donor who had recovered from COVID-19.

The CDR3: CAWSDSGQRNSPLHF. CDR3 nucleotides: TGTGCCTGGAGCGACTCAGGGCAGAGAAATTCACCCCTCCACTTT. The chain recombines TRBV30 with TRBJ1-6; tentatively, D is TRBD1 (5 bases). V lost 3 bases and J lost 7, with 16 bases in between. Germline CDR1 and CDR2: GTSNPN and SVGIG (reference sequence). The CDR3 runs to 15 residues. Variable domain in full (rest from reference TRBV30 and TRBJ1-6): SQTIHQWPATLVQPVGSPLSLECTVEGTSNPNLYWYRQAAGRGLQLLFYSVGIGQISSEVPQNLSASRPQDRQFILSSKKLLLSDSGFYLCAWSDSGQRNSPLHFGNGTRLTVT.

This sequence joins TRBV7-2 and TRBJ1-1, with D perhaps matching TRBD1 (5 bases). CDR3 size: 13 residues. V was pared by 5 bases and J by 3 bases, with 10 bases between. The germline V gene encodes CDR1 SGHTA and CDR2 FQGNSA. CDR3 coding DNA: TGTGCCAGCAGCAAGTACAGGTACACTGAAGCTTTCTTT. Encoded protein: CASSKYRYTEAFF.

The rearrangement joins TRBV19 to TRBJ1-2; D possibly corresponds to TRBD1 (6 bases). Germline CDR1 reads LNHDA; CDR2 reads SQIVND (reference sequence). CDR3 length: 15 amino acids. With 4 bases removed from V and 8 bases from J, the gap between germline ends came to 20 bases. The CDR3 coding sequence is TGTGCCAGTAGTAAAGGCCCAATCGGGGGGGCCGGCTACACCTTC. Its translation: CASSKGPIGGAGYTF.

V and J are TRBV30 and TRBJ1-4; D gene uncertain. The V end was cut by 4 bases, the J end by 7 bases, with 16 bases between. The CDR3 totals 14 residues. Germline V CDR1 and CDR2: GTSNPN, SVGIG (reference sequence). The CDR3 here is CAWMPIPSGEKLFF. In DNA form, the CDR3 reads TGTGCCTGGATGCCGATCCCTTCGGGTGAAAAACTGTTTTTT.

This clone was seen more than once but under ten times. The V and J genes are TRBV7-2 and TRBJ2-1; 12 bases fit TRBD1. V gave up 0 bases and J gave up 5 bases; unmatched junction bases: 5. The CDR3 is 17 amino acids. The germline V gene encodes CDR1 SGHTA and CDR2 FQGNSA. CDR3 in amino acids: CASSLAGQGAPHNEQFF. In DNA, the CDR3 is TGTGCCAGCAGCTTAGCGGGACAGGGGGCTCCCCACAATGAGCAGTTCTTC.

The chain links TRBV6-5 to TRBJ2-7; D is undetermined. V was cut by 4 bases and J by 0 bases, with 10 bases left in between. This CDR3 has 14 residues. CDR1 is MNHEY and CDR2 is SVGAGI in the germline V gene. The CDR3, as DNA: TGTGCCAGCAGTTTTCGAAGCGACTCCTACGAGCAGTACTTC. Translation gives CASSFRSDSYEQYF.

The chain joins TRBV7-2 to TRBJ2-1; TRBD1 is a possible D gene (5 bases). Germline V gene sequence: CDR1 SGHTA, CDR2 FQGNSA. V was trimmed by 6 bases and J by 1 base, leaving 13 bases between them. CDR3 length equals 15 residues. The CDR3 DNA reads TGTGCCAGCAGAGGGGTGGGGAAATCCTACAATGAGCAGTTCTTC. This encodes CASRGVGKSYNEQFF.

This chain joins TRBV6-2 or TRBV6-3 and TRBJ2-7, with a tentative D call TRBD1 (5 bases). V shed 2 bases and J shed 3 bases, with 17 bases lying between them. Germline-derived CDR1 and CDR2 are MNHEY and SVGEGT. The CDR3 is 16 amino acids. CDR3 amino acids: CASSYNRQNPDYEQYF. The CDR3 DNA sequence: TGTGCCAGCAGTTACAATCGACAGAATCCCGACTACGAGCAGTACTTC.

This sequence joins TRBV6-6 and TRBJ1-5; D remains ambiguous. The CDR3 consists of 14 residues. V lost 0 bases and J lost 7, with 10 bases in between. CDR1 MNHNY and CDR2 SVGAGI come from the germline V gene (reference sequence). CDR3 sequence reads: CASSYSKKGQPQHF. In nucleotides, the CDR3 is TGTGCCAGCAGTTACTCGAAAAAGGGACAGCCCCAGCATTTT.

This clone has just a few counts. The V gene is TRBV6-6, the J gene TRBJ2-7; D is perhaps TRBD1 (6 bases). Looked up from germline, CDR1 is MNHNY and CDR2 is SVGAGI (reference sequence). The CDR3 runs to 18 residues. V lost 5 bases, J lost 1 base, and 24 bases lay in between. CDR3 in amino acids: CASSHKWTAGTASYEQYF. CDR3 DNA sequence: TGTGCCAGCAGTCACAAATGGACAGCTGGGACCGCTTCCTACGAGCAGTACTTC.

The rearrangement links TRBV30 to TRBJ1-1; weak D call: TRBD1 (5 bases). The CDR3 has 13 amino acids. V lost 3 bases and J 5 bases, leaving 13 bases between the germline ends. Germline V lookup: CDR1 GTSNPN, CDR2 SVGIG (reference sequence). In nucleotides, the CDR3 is TGTGCCTGGAGCAGGGCCGGCGGGACTGAAGCTTTCTTT. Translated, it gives CAWSRAGGTEAFF.

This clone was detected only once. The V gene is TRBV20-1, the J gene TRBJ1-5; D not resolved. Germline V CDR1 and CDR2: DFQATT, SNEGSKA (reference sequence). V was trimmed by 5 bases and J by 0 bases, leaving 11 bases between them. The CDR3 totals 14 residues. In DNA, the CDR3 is TGCAGTGCTCGTGCCATTTATAGCAATCAGCCCCAGCATTTT. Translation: CSARAIYSNQPQHF.

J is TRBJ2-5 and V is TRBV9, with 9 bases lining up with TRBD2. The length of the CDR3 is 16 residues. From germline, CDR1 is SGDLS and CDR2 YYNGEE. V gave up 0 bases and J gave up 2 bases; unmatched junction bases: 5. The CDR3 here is CASSVGLAGIQETQYF. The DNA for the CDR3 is TGTGCCAGCAGCGTAGGCCTAGCGGGGATTCAAGAGACCCAGTACTTC.

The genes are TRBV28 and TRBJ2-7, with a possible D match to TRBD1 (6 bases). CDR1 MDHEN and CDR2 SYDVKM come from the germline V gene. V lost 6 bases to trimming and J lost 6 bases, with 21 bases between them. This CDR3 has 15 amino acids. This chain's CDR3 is CASSPNAGAPLEQYF. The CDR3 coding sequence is TGTGCCAGCAGCCCCAACGCAGGGGCGCCTCTCGAGCAGTACTTC.

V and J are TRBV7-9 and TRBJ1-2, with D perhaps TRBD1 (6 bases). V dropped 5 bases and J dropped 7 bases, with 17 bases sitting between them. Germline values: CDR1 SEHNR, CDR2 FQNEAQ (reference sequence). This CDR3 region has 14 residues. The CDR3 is CASSETQGKGGYTF. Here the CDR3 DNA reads TGTGCCAGCAGCGAAACCCAGGGGAAGGGTGGCTACACCTTC.